This T cell receptor (beta chain) was documented in a study of OX40 agonist ivuxolimab in advanced cancers. Peripheral blood came from all dose cohorts at three timepoints. CDR1 MGHRA and CDR2 YSYEKL come from the germline V gene. This CDR3 is built from 15 residues. V was clipped by 3 bases and J by 4 bases, with 15 bases between them. This table comes from immunoSEQ multiplex PCR, and its TCRdb copy is limited to in-frame clones, with some not included. The repertoire consists of about 24,000 clones, with roughly 73% occurring once and the leading ten covering 15% to 20%. The rearrangement links TRBV4-1 to TRBJ1-2, with a weak D call TRBD1 (5 bases). The sample in question was CD4+ or CD8+ T cells sorted from blood, obtained in a trial of the OX40 agonist ivuxolimab. This TCR derives from an adult with an advanced solid tumor such as melanoma, head and neck, liver or kidney cancer. The CDR3 DNA is TGCGCCAGCAGCCAGGGGAGGGAAGACAGCTATGGCTACACCTTC. It codes for CASSQGREDSYGYTF.